This T cell receptor beta chain was sequenced in a study of beta chain features in type 1 diabetes. Study-level information: No patient-donor differences in age, gender, total cells or subset yield.

Stem cell-like memory, regulatory, central memory and naive CD4+ cells were sorted via CD45RO/CCR7/CD25/CD127/CD95/CD27. Only a few counts were recorded for this clone. Its antigen is as yet unknown. At one end, the junction sequence differs from germline, possibly due to a read error. The germline V gene encodes CDR1 MNHEY and CDR2 SMNVEV (reference sequence). This CDR3 is 14 amino acids long. Study results and caveats: All four CD4+ subsets from Type 1 diabetes patients carried moderately but significantly shorter TCRB CDR3s.

Isolated RNA was reverse transcribed in full, so expressed TCRB transcripts were sequenced. The protocol was immunoSEQ multiplex PCR, while the TCRdb copy is restricted to in-frame clones and leaves out a portion. The sample lists 600,000 to 700,000 clones; over 10% were seen once. V usage is TRBV27 and J usage is TRBJ1-3; no clear D gene. This clonotype was sampled from a young man with type 1 diabetes. The sample comprised naive CD4+ T cells from blood. The CDR3 protein is CALARQISGNTIYF. Written as DNA, the CDR3 is TGCGCCCTCGCCAGGCAAATCTCTGGAAACACCATATATTTT.